A selection of T cell receptor beta chains follows, all from one sample in a study of T cells in Graves' hyperthyroidism and ophthalmopathy. MiXCR was run by TCRdb on the multiplex PCR reads, yielding one entry per CDR3 protein. The sample records hundreds of thousands of distinct CDR3 sequences, 17% being singletons. The material sequenced was blood. The origin of the receptors is a woman under 30 with Graves' ophthalmopathy. The CDR3 runs from the conserved cysteine through the conserved F or W. D genes are given only for firm matches. Clone size, where shown, is once, few, many, or a class for clones that have expanded.

J gene	CDR3 length	V gene	clone size	D gene	CDR3 protein	CDR3 DNA
TRBJ1-2	14	TRBV6-5	few	TRBD1	CASSYLDRVYGYTF	TGTGCCAGCAGTTACTTGGACAGGGTATATGGCTACACCTTC
TRBJ1-1	14	TRBV28	many	-	CASSFLQQNTEAFF	TGTGCCAGCAGTTTCCTACAGCAGAACACTGAAGCTTTCTTT
TRBJ2-5	15	TRBV27	many	TRBD1	CASRGTEPAKGTQYF	TGTGCCAGCAGGGGGACAGAGCCAGCAAAGGGGACCCAGTACTTC
TRBJ2-1	12	TRBV28	many	-	CASSPFLGEQFF	TGTGCCAGCAGCCCATTTTTGGGTGAGCAGTTCTTC
TRBJ2-1	15	TRBV3-1	many	-	CASSQDEIGVNEQFF	TGTGCCAGCAGCCAAGATGAAATCGGGGTCAATGAGCAGTTCTTC
TRBJ1-1	13	TRBV7-9	many	-	CASSLNLGAEAFF	TGTGCCAGCAGCTTGAATTTAGGGGCTGAAGCTTTCTTT
TRBJ2-2	16	TRBV12-5	-	-	CASGLLVRGNTGELFF	TGTGCTAGTGGTTTGTTGGTCCGGGGGAACACCGGGGAGCTGTTTTTT
TRBJ2-3	14	TRBV10-2	few	TRBD1	CASSVAGGWDTQYF	TGCGCCAGCAGTGTAGCAGGGGGCTGGGATACGCAGTATTTT
TRBJ2-5	14	TRBV5-1	-	-	CASSLTVGQETQYF	TGCGCCAGCAGCTTGACGGTTGGACAAGAGACCCAGTACTTC
TRBJ1-2	16	TRBV9	-	TRBD1	CASSGARDRGPDGYTF	TGTGCCAGCAGCGGCGCCAGGGACAGGGGGCCAGATGGCTACACCTTC
TRBJ1-1	12	TRBV29-1	many	-	CSVEGGNTEAFF	TGCAGCGTTGAAGGTGGGAACACTGAAGCTTTCTTT
TRBJ2-1	14	TRBV11-3	many	-	CASSSKAAYNEQFF	TGTGCCAGCAGCTCGAAAGCGGCATACAATGAGCAGTTCTTC
TRBJ1-1	15	TRBV6-5	-	-	CASRLPTLSNTEAFF	TGTGCCAGCAGGTTACCAACTCTCTCGAACACTGAAGCTTTCTTT
TRBJ1-2	13	TRBV9	few	TRBD1	CASTSGGGYGYTF	TGTGCCAGCACCTCAGGGGGCGGCTATGGCTACACCTTC
TRBJ2-7	14	TRBV28	many	-	CATLRAGSSYEQYF	TGTGCCACCCTTCGGGCAGGGAGCTCCTACGAGCAGTACTTC
TRBJ2-2	14	TRBV7-3	-	-	CASSLRLDTGELFF	TGTGCCAGCAGTCTTAGGCTCGACACCGGGGAGCTGTTTTTT